The next 14 T cell receptor beta chains were all read from a single sample in a study of early T cells in non-severe SARS-CoV-2 infection. TCRdb analysed the 5' RACE reads with MiXCR anew, one entry per CDR3 protein. The sample carries more than 45,000 distinct CDR3 sequences, around 12% recorded once. The specimen sequenced was whole blood. The receptor set was obtained from an adult who was a healthcare worker with PCR-confirmed SARS-CoV-2 infection or an uninfected control (not recorded which).

The J gene is TRBJ1-2, the V gene TRBV6-5; TRBD1 agrees at 7 bases. J gave up 5 bases and V 2 bases, and 5 bases lay outside the gene matches. The CDR3 covers 14 residues. Germline-derived CDR1 and CDR2 are MNHEY and SVGAGI. CDR3 DNA sequence: TGTGCCAGCAGTTACGGGGGACAGCCTTATGGCTACACCTTC. Translation gives CASSYGGQPYGYTF.

This clonotype came up a few times. This chain links TRBV5-4 with TRBJ1-2; D is unclear. The CDR3 totals 14 residues. Trimming shortened V by 1 base and J by 4 bases, and 11 bases separated the two germline ends. Germline V gene sequence: CDR1 SGHNT, CDR2 YYREEE (reference sequence). The chain's CDR3 is CASSLKEQVYGYTF. CDR3 nucleotides: TGTGCCAGCAGCTTGAAAGAGCAAGTCTATGGCTACACCTTC.

The V and J genes are TRBV12-3 or TRBV12-4 and TRBJ2-7; 8 bases fit TRBD1. The CDR3 totals 15 residues. The V and J ends lost 5 bases and 0 bases, in that order; junction bases with no gene match: 6. CDR3 in amino acids: CASSRGQALSYEQYF. In DNA, the CDR3 is TGTGCCAGCAGTCGGGGACAGGCCCTCTCCTACGAGCAGTACTTC.

The CDR3 reads CASSLVKSSGDTDTQYF. The CDR3 coding sequence is TGTGCCAGCAGCTTAGTTAAGTCCAGCGGTGACACAGATACGCAGTATTTT. The gene calls are TRBV7-2 and TRBJ2-3; D might be TRBD2 (5 bases). This CDR3 comprises 17 residues. V lost 1 base and J lost 2, with 16 bases in between. CDR1 and CDR2 (germline): SGHTA, FQGNSA.

In this sample, this clonotype turned up a few times. The chain recombines TRBV28 with TRBJ2-2, with 8 bases aligning to TRBD2. The CDR3 length is 15 residues. CDR1 is MDHEN and CDR2 is SYDVKM in the germline V gene. J gave up 4 bases and V 4 bases, and 5 bases lay outside the gene matches. The chain's CDR3 is CASSSSGGGTGELFF. CDR3 bases: TGTGCCAGCAGTTCCTCGGGAGGGGGCACCGGGGAGCTGTTTTTT.

Remarks on this clonotype: A much larger clone differs by one base, so this may be a read error. This chain uses TRBV6-2 or TRBV6-3 with TRBJ2-1; 7 positions agree with TRBD2. This CDR3 spans 17 amino acids. The V gene's germline CDR1 is MNHEY and CDR2 SVGEGT. This CDR3 reads CANSFLWEGSSYNEQFF. In DNA, the CDR3 is TGTGCCAACAGTTTTTTGTGGGAGGGAAGCTCCTACAATGAGCAGTTCTTC.

This clonotype showed up just a few times. This chain connects TRBV5-6 to TRBJ1-2, with 8 bases fitting TRBD1. The V gene's germline CDR1 is SGHDT and CDR2 YYEEEE. This CDR3 has 14 amino acids. J gave up 8 bases and V 0 bases, and 6 bases lay outside the gene matches. The chain's CDR3 is CASSLGGQEVGYTF. In nucleotides, the CDR3 is TGTGCCAGCAGCTTGGGGGGACAGGAGGTCGGCTACACCTTC.

This clonotype came up many times. This chain links TRBV5-1 with TRBJ2-2, with 8 bases lining up with TRBD2. Germline assignment: CDR1 SGHRS and CDR2 YFSETQ. The V and J ends lost 0 bases and 6 bases, in that order; junction bases with no gene match: 4. There are 15 residues in the CDR3. DNA of the CDR3: TGCGCCAGCAGCTTGGCATTAGCGGGACCCGGGGAGCTGTTTTTT. Protein sequence: CASSLALAGPGELFF. The whole variable domain, remainder taken from reference TRBV5-1 and TRBJ2-2, is KAGVTQTPRYLIKTRGQQVTLSCSPISGHRSVSWYQQTPGQGLQFLFEYFSETQRNKGNFPGRFSGRQFSNSRSEMNVSTLELGDSALYLCASSLALAGPGELFFGEGSRLTVL.

This clonotype was counted only a few times. The V and J genes are TRBV7-8 and TRBJ2-1; 9 positions match TRBD2. Germline V gene lookup returns CDR1 SGHVS and CDR2 FQNEAQ. Trimming removed 4 bases from V and 3 bases from J; junction bases left unmatched: 10. The CDR3 length is 17 residues. DNA for the CDR3: TGTGCCAGCAGCTCGCCCTGGGGAGCGGGAGGCTACAATGAGCAGTTCTTC. This codes for CASSSPWGAGGYNEQFF.

There are many counts of this clonotype. The chain couples TRBV28 to TRBJ2-7; 10 bases agree with TRBD1. Germline values: CDR1 MDHEN, CDR2 SYDVKM. With 5 bases clipped from V and 7 bases from J, the junction kept 8 bases outside the gene matches. There are 14 residues in the CDR3. This CDR3 reads CASSPGQGPREQYF. The CDR3 bases are TGTGCCAGCAGTCCGGGACAGGGGCCCCGGGAGCAGTACTTC.

The V gene is TRBV5-4, the J gene TRBJ2-2; 12 positions match TRBD2. CDR1 SGHNT and CDR2 YYREEE come from the germline V gene (reference sequence). The CDR3 loop spans 17 amino acids. V dropped 5 bases and J dropped 0; count of bases not matched to a gene: 5. The CDR3 region has the DNA TGTGCCAGCAGTCCGCCTAGCGGGAGGGCGAACACCGGGGAGCTGTTTTTT. Its translation: CASSPPSGRANTGELFF.

This clonotype was picked up a small number of times. The rearrangement joins TRBV6-6 to TRBJ2-1, with 9 nucleotides matching TRBD2. The CDR3 sequence is 16 residues long. The V gene end was trimmed by 6 bases and the J gene end by 6 bases; junction bases not matched to a gene: 12. In germline, CDR1 is MNHNY, CDR2 SVGAGI (reference sequence). CDR3 residues: CASSLQSGRFGNEQFF. The CDR3 DNA is TGTGCCAGCAGCCTTCAGAGCGGGAGGTTCGGCAATGAGCAGTTCTTC.

This clonotype was counted many times. The J gene is TRBJ1-2, the V gene TRBV7-3; 8 bases map to TRBD1. J gave up 8 bases and V 7 bases, and 12 bases lay outside the gene matches. The CDR3 extends over 14 amino acids. Germline CDR1 is SGHTA and CDR2 is FQGTGA. CDR3 nucleotides: TGTGCCAGCACCCTTCCCGCCCGACAGGGGGGCTACACCTTC. It specifies CASTLPARQGGYTF.

The table lists this clonotype with a few counts. The genes are TRBV20-1 and TRBJ1-3; D unresolved. Germline V CDR1 and CDR2: DFQATT, SNEGSKA (reference sequence). The CDR3 is 13 amino acids. V dropped 1 base and J dropped 0 bases, with 4 bases sitting between them. This CDR3 reads CSARALSGNTIYF. The CDR3 DNA reads as TGCAGTGCTAGAGCGCTCTCTGGAAACACCATATATTTT.